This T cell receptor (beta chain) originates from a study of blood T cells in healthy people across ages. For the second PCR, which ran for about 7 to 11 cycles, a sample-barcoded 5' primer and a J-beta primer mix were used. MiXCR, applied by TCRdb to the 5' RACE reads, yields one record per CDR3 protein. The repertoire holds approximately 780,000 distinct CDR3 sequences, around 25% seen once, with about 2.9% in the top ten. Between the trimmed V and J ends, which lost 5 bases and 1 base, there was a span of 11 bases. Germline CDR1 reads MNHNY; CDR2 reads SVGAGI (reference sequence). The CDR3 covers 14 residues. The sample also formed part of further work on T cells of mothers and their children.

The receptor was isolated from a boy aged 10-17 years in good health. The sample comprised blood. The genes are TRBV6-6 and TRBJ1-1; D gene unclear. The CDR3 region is CASSTTLSNTEAFF. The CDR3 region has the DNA TGTGCCAGCAGTACGACACTTTCGAACACTGAAGCTTTCTTT.